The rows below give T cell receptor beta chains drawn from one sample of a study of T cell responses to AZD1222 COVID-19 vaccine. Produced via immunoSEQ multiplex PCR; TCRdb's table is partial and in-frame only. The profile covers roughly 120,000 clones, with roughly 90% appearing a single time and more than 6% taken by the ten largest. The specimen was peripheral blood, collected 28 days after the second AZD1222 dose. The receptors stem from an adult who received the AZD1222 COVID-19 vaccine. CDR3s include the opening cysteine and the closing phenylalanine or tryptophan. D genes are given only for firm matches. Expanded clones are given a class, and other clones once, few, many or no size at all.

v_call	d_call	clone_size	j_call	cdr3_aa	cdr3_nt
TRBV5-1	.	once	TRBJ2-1	CASSLGTGSDEQFF	TGCGCCAGCAGCTTGGGTACGGGGAGCGATGAGCAGTTCTTC
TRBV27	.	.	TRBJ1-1	CASSRNRNTEAFF	TGTGCCAGCAGTAGAAACAGGAACACTGAAGCTTTCTTT
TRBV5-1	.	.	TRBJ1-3	CASSLNRLSGNTIYF	TGCGCCAGCAGCTTGAATCGGTTATCTGGAAACACCATATATTTT
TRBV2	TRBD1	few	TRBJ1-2	CASRRDSANYGYTF	TGTGCCAGCCGCCGGGACAGCGCTAACTATGGCTACACCTTC
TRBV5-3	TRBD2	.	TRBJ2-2	CARHGWTSGRCTGELFF	TGTGCCAGACATGGGTGGACTAGCGGGAGGTGCACCGGGGAGCTGTTTTTT
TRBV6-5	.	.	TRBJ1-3	CASRHSSGNTIYF	TGTGCCAGCAGACATAGCTCTGGAAACACCATATATTTT
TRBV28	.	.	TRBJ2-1	CASSPAGTKGDEQFF	TGTGCCAGCAGTCCCGCCGGGACCAAAGGCGATGAGCAGTTCTTC
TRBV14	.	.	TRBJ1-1	CASSHLGGNTEAFF	TGTGCCAGCAGCCACTTAGGAGGGAACACTGAAGCTTTCTTT
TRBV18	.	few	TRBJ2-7	CASSPPLFNSYEQYF	TGTGCCAGCTCACCACCCCTCTTCAACTCCTACGAGCAGTACTTC
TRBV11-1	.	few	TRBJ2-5	CASSLAGRGETQYF	TGTGCCAGCAGCTTAGCAGGCAGAGGGGAGACCCAGTACTTC
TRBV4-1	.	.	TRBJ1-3	CASSPVGVLEAGNTIYF	TGCGCCAGCAGCCCCGTGGGGGTGCTTGAGGCTGGAAACACCATATATTTT
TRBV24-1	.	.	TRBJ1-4	CATRQGSTEKLFF	TGTGCCACCAGACAGGGCTCAACTGAAAAACTGTTTTTT
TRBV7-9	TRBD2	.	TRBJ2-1	CASSLALGGGEGNEQFF	TGTGCCAGCAGCTTAGCGCTTGGGGGAGGGGAAGGAAATGAGCAGTTCTTC
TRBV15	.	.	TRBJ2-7	CATSRDKGAASYEQYF	TGTGCCACCAGCAGAGATAAAGGGGCGGCCTCCTACGAGCAGTACTTC
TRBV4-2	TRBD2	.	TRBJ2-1	CASSQSPQAGEPYNEQFF	TGTGCCAGCAGCCAAAGTCCTCAAGCGGGGGAGCCCTACAATGAGCAGTTCTTC
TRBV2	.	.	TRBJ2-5	CASSGGTLMYQETQYF	TGTGCCAGCAGTGGGGGGACTTTGATGTACCAAGAGACCCAGTACTTC